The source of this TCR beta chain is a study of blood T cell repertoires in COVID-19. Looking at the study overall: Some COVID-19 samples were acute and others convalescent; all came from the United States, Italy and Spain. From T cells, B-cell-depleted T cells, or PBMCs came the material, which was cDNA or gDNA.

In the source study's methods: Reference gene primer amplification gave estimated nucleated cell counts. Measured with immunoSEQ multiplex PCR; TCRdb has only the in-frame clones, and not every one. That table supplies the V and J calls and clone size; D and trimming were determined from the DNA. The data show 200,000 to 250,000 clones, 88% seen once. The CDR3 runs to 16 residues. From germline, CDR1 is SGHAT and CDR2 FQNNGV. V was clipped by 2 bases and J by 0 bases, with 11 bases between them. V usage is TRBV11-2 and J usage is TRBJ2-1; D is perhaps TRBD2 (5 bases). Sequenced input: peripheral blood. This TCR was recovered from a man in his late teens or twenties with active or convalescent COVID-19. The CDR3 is CASSLWAGRSYNEQFF. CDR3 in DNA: TGTGCCAGCAGCTTATGGGCGGGCCGCTCCTACAATGAGCAGTTCTTC.